This T cell receptor beta chain was sequenced in a study of blood T cell repertoires in COVID-19. Repertoires were generated with immunoSEQ multiplex PCR, while TCRdb's copy carries only in-frame clones and drops some. This sample has roughly 350,000 clones, with roughly 90% found just once. Germline V lookup: CDR1 SNHLY, CDR2 FYNNEI. Trimming removed 8 bases from V and 0 bases from J; junction bases left unmatched: 9. This CDR3 is built from 15 residues. Sample: peripheral blood. The sequence was obtained from a woman in her seventies with COVID-19, enrolled during active disease. The rearrangement uses TRBV2 and TRBJ1-2, with TRBD1 matching over 7 bases. The CDR3 sequence: CASVERGLTNYGYTF. The CDR3 nucleotides are TGTGCCAGCGTGGAGAGGGGGCTCACTAACTATGGCTACACCTTC.